This T cell receptor (beta chain) appears in the sequencing data of a study of T cells after yellow fever vaccination. Findings and limits, study-wide: The bulk population could contribute abundant contaminating clonotypes to FACS-sorted repertoires.

On this clonotype: As yet, its antigen is unknown.

TCRdb re-called the 5' RACE reads with MiXCR, one entry per CDR3 protein. The sample carries 95,000 to 100,000 distinct CDR3 sequences, around 5.8% recorded once. V was shortened by 3 bases and J by 0 bases, with 15 bases between the two germline ends. There are 16 residues in the CDR3. Germline V gene lookup returns CDR1 SGHAT and CDR2 FQNNGV. Specimen: CD8+ T cells sorted from PBMCs, collected 10 days after the yellow fever booster vaccination. The V call is TRBV11-2, the J call TRBJ2-7; unclear D gene. This clonotype originated in a man in his late teens or twenties who received the YFV17D yellow fever vaccine. CDR3 sequence reads: CASSFFGQTSSYEQYF. The CDR3, as DNA: TGTGCCAGCAGCTTTTTTGGGCAGACGAGCTCCTACGAGCAGTACTTC. Based on the CDR3 plus reference TRBV11-2 and TRBJ2-7, the full variable domain is EAGVAQSPRYKIIEKRQSVAFWCNPISGHATLYWYQQILGQGPKLLIQFQNNGVVDDSQLPKDRFSAERLKGVDSTLKIQPAKLEDSAVYLCASSFFGQTSSYEQYFGPGTRLTVT.